This T cell receptor (beta chain) was retrieved from a study of PD-L1 blockade in urothelial cancer. About the study: Around 2014 therapy began: atezolizumab 1,200 mg intravenously every 3 weeks. Of prior chemotherapy regimens, patients had received between 0 and 3. Timepoints chosen for blood analysis were 3 weeks (second dose) and 6 weeks after treatment start.

Time point here: pretreatment peripheral blood. The sample holds one count of this clone. Its antigen remains unidentified. The protocol was immunoSEQ multiplex PCR, while the TCRdb copy is restricted to in-frame clones and leaves out a portion. The data show tens of thousands of clones, with around 85% seen just once and roughly an eighth held by the top ten. Study-wide findings and caveats: It was durable-benefit patients whose tumor-associated blood clones expanded more at 3 weeks.

The sequence derives from a man in his sixties with urothelial cancer. The input for sequencing was PBMCs, taken around atezolizumab (anti-PD-L1) treatment.

The CDR3 nucleotides read TGTGCCAGCAGTTCATATCTCCCATATCAAAGGACAGGGGCCTGGGGCTACACCTTC. It encodes CASSSYLPYQRTGAWGYTF. This rearrangement joins TRBV27 to TRBJ1-2, with TRBD1 matching 9 bases. Germline CDR1 MNHEY, CDR2 SMNVEV (reference sequence). The CDR3 runs 19 residues. With 4 bases clipped from V and 8 bases from J, the junction kept 23 bases outside the gene matches.